This T cell receptor beta chain was captured in a study of blood T cell repertoires in COVID-19. About the research overall: PBMCs, B-cell-depleted T cells, or T cells were the source of the cDNA or gDNA that made up the material.

Generated by immunoSEQ multiplex PCR, the TCRdb table keeps only in-frame clones and is missing some. The repertoire holds tens of thousands of clones, with approximately 73% as singletons. CDR1 is SEHNR and CDR2 is FQNEAQ in the germline V gene (reference sequence). The CDR3 runs 14 residues. J was trimmed by 4 bases and V by 5 bases; bases with no gene match: 5. The chain links TRBV7-9 to TRBJ2-1, with 7 bases aligning to TRBD2. The receptor was isolated from a man in his sixties with COVID-19, enrolled during active disease. Sequences were obtained from peripheral blood. As DNA, the CDR3 is TGTGCCAGCAGCCCGGGGGGACCATACAATGAGCAGTTCTTC. This gives the protein CASSPGGPYNEQFF.